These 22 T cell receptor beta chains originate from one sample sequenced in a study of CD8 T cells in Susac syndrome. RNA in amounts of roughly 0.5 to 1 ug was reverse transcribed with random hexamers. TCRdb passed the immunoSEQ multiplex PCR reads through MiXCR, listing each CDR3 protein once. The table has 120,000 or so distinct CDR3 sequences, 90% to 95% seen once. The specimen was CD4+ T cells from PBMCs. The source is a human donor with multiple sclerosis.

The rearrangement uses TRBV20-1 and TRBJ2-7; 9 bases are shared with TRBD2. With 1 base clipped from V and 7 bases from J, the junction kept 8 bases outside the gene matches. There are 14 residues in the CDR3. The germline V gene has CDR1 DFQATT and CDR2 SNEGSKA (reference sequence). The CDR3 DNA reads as TGCAGTGCTAGAGGTAGCGGGAGAGTACGTGAGCAGTACTTC. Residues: CSARGSGRVREQYF.

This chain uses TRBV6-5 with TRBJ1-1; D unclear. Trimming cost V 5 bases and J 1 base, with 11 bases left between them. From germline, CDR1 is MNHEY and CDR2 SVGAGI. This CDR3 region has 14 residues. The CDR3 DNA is TGTGCCAGCAGTGAAGGACGGAAGAACACTGAAGCTTTCTTT. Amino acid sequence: CASSEGRKNTEAFF.

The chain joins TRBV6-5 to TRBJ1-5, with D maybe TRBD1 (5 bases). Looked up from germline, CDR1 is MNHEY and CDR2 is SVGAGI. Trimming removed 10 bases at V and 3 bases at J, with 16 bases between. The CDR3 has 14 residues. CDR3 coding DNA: TGTGCCACCCGAAGGGACGGGACCAATCAGCCCCAGCATTTT. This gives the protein CATRRDGTNQPQHF.

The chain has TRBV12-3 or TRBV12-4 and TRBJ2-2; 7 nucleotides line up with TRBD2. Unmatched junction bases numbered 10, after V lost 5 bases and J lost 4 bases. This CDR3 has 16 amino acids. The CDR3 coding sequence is TGTGCCAGCAGTGGGACCCAGGGAGGGAGCACCGGGGAGCTGTTTTTT. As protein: CASSGTQGGSTGELFF.

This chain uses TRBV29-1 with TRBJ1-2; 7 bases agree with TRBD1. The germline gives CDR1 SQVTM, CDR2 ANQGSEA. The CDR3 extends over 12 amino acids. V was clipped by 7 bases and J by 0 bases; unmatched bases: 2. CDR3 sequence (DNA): TGCAGCGGGGACAGTACTAACTATGGCTACACCTTC. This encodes CSGDSTNYGYTF.

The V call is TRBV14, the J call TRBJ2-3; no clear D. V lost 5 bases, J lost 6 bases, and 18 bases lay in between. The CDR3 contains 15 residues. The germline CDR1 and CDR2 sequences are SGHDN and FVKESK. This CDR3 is CASSLTATLGDTQYF. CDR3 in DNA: TGTGCCAGCAGCTTGACCGCCACCTTAGGGGATACGCAGTATTTT.

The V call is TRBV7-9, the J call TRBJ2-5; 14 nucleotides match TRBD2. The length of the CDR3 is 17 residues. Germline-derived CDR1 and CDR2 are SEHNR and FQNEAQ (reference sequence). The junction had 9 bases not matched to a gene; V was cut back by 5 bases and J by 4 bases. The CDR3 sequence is CASSPGTSGSLGETQYF. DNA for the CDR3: TGTGCCAGCAGCCCCGGGACTAGCGGGAGTCTGGGAGAGACCCAGTACTTC.

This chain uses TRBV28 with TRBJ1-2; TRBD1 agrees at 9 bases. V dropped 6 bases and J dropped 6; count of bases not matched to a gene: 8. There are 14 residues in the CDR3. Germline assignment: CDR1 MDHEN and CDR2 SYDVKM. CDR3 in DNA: TGTGCCAGCAGAGCTCCGGGACAGGGCCATGGCTACACCTTC. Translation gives CASRAPGQGHGYTF.

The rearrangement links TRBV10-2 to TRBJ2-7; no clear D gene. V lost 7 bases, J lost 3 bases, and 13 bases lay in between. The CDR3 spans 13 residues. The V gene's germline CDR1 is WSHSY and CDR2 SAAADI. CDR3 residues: CASNPDGFYEQYF. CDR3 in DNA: TGCGCCAGCAATCCGGACGGATTCTACGAGCAGTACTTC.

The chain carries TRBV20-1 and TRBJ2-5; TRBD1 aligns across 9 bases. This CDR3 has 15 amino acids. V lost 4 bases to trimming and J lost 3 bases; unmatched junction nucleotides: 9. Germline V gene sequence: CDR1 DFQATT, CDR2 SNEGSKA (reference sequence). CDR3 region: CSAKPRDRVEETQYF. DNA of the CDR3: TGCAGTGCTAAACCGCGGGACAGGGTCGAAGAGACCCAGTACTTC.

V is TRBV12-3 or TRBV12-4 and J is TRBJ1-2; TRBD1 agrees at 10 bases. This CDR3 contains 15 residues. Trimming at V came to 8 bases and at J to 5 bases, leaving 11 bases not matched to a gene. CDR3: CASGTDRGLGYGYTF. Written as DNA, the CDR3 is TGTGCCAGCGGAACAGACAGGGGGCTTGGGTATGGCTACACCTTC.

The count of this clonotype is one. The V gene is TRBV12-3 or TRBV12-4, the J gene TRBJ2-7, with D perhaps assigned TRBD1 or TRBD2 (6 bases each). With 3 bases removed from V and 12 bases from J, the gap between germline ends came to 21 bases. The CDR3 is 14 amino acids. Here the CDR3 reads CASSFQQGWGLPYF. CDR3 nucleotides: TGTGCCAGCAGTTTTCAACAGGGTTGGGGACTCCCGTACTTC.

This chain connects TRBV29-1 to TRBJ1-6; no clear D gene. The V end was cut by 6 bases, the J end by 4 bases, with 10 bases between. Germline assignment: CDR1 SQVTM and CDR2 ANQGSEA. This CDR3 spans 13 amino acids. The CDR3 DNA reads TGCAGCGTCGCAACTGATTATAATTCACCCCTCCACTTT. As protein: CSVATDYNSPLHF.

The CDR3 DNA is TGTGCCAGCACGTACGGTGGCACTGAAGCTTTCTTT. It specifies CASTYGGTEAFF. The rearrangement links TRBV7-9 to TRBJ1-1, with D unclear. Germline V lookup: CDR1 SEHNR, CDR2 FQNEAQ (reference sequence). This CDR3 has 12 amino acids. V lost 7 bases and J 4 bases, leaving 10 bases between the germline ends. Filled out from reference TRBV7-9 and TRBJ1-1, the complete variable domain reads DTGVSQNPRHKITKRGQNVTFRCDPISEHNRLYWYRQTLGQGPEFLTYFQNEAQLEKSRLLSDRFSAERPKGSFSTLEIQRTEQGDSAMYLCASTYGGTEAFFGQGTRLTVV.

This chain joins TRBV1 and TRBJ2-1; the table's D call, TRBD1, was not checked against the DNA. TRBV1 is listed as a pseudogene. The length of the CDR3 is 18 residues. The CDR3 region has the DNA TGCACCAGCAGCCAGGGGGACCGACAGTCGAGCTCCTACAATGAGCAGTTCTTC. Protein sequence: CTSSQGDRQSSSYNEQFF.

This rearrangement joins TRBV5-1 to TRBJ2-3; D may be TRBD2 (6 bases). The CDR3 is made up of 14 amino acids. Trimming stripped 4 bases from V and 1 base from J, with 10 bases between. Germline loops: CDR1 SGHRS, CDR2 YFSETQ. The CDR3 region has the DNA TGCGCCAGCAGCCCGTGGGGGGGCACAGATACGCAGTATTTT. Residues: CASSPWGGTDTQYF.

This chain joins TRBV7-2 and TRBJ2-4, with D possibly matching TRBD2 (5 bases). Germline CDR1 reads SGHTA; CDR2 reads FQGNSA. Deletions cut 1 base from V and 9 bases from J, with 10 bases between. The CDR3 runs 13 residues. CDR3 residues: CASSLEGLAIQYF. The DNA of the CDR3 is TGTGCCAGCAGCTTAGAGGGTCTAGCCATTCAGTACTTC. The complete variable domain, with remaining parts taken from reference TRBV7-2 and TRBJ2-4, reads GAGVSQSPSNKVTEKGKDVELRCDPISGHTALYWYRQSLGQGLEFLIYFQGNSAPDKSGLPSDRFSAERTGGSVSTLTIQRTQQEDSAVYLCASSLEGLAIQYFGAGTRLSVL.

Written as DNA, the CDR3 is TGCAGCGTTGAAGAGGTCGGGTACTACAATGAGCAGTTCTTC. Its protein is CSVEEVGYYNEQFF. This chain connects TRBV29-1 to TRBJ2-1; D remains unclear. Per the germline V gene, CDR1 is SQVTM and CDR2 is ANQGSEA. V lost 0 bases and J 3 bases, leaving 9 bases between the germline ends. The CDR3 length is 14 residues.

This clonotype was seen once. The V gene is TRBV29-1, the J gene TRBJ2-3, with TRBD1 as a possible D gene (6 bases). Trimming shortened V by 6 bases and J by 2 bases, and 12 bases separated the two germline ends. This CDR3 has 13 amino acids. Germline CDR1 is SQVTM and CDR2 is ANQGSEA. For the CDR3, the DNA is TGCAGCGTCACCGGGACAATCACAGATACGCAGTATTTT. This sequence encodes CSVTGTITDTQYF.

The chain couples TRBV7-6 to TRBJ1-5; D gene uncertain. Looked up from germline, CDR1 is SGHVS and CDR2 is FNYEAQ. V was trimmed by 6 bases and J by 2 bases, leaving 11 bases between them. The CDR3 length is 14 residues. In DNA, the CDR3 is TGTGCCAGCAGTTCCGGTTCGGGCAATCAGCCCCAGCATTTT. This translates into CASSSGSGNQPQHF.

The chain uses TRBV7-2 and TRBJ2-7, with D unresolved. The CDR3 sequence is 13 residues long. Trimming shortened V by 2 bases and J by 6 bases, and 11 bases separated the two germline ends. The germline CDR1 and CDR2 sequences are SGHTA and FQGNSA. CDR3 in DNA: TGTGCCAGCAGCTTAAGCTCTTTTCGCGAGCAGTACTTC. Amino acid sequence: CASSLSSFREQYF. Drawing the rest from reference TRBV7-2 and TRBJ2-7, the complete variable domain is GAGVSQSPSNKVTEKGKDVELRCDPISGHTALYWYRQSLGQGLEFLIYFQGNSAPDKSGLPSDRFSAERTGGSVSTLTIQRTQQEDSAVYLCASSLSSFREQYFGPGTRLTVT.

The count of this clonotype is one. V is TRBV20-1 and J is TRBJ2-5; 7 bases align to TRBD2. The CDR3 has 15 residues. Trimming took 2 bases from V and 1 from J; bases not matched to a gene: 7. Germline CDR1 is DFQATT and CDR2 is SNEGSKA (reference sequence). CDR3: CSARLAAAIQETQYF. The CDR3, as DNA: TGCAGTGCTAGACTAGCGGCGGCCATCCAAGAGACCCAGTACTTC.